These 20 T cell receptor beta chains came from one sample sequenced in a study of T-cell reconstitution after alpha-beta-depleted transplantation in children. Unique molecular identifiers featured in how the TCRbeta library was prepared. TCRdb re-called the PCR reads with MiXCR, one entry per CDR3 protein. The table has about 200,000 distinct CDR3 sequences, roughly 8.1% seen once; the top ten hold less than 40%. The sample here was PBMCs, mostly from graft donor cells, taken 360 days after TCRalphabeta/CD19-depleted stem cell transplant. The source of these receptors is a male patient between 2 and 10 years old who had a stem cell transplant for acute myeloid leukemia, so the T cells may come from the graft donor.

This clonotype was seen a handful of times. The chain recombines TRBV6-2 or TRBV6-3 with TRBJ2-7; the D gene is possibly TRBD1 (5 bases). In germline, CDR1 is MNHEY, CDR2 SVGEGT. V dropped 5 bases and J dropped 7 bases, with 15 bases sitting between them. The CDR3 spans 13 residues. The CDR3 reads CASSPTIQGEQYF. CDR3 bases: TGTGCCAGCAGTCCGACGATCCAGGGAGAGCAGTACTTC.

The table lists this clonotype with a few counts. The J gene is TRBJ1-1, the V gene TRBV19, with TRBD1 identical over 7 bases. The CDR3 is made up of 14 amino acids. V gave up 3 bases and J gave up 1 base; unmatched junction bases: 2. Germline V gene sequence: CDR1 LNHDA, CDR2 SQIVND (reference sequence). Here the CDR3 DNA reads TGTGCCAGTAGTATGACAGGGACGAACACTGAAGCTTTCTTT. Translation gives CASSMTGTNTEAFF.

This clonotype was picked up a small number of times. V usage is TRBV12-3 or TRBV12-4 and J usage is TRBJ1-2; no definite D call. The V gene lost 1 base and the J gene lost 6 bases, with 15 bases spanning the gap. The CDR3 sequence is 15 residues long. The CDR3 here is CASSLGLGKVDGYTF. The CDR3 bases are TGTGCCAGCAGTTTAGGTCTGGGGAAGGTCGATGGCTACACCTTC.

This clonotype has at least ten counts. The chain's CDR3 is CASSAPGQGQETQYF. The CDR3 coding sequence is TGTGCCAGCAGCGCGCCGGGACAGGGACAAGAGACCCAGTACTTC. The chain is built from TRBV12-3 or TRBV12-4 and TRBJ2-5; 9 bases map to TRBD1. The CDR3 consists of 15 residues. The V gene end was trimmed by 6 bases and the J gene end by 2 bases; junction bases not matched to a gene: 7.

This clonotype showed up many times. The DNA of the CDR3 is TGTGCCAGCAGCGTAGCGTGGCCGGACACCGGGGAGCTGTTTTTT. Its protein product is CASSVAWPDTGELFF. The chain joins TRBV9 to TRBJ2-2, with D uncertain. The V gene's germline CDR1 is SGDLS and CDR2 YYNGEE. The CDR3 sequence is 15 residues long. V lost 0 bases and J 3 bases, leaving 9 bases between the germline ends.

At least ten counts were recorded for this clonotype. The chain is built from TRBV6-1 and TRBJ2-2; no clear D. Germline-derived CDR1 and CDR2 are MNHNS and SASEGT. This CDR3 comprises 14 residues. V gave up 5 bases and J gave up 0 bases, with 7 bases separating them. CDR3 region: CASSLVSNTGELFF. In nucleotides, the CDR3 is TGTGCCAGCAGTCTAGTATCGAACACCGGGGAGCTGTTTTTT.

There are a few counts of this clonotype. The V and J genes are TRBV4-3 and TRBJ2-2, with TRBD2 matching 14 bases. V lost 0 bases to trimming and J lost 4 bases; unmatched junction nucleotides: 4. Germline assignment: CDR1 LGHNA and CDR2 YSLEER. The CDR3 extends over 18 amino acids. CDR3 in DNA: TGCGCCAGCAGCCAAGATTGGGGGACTAGCGGGAGCACCGGGGAGCTGTTTTTT. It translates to CASSQDWGTSGSTGELFF.

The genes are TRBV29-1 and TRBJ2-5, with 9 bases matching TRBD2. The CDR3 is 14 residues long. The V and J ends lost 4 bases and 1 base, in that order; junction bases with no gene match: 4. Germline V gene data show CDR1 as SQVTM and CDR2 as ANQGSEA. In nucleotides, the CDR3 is TGCAGCGTTGTAGGTAGCGGGAGCCAAGAGACCCAGTACTTC. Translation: CSVVGSGSQETQYF.

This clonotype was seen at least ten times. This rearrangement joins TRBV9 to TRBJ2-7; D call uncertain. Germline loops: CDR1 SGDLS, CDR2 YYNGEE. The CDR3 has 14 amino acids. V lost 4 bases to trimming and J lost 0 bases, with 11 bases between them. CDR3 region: CASSSAEYSYEQYF. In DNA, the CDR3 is TGTGCCAGCAGCTCGGCAGAATACTCCTACGAGCAGTACTTC.

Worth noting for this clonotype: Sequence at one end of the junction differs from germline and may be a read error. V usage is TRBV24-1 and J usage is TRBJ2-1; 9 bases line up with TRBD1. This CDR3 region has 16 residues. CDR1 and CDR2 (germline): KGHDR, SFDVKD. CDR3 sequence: CATSPGGTGTFNVQFF. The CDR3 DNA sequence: TGTGCCACCAGCCCCGGGGGGACAGGGACGTTCAATGTGCAGTTCTTC.

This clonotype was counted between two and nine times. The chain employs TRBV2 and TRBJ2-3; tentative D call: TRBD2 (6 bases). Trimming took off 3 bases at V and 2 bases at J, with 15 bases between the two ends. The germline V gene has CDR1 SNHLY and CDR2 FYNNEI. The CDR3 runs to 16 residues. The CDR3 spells CASSDRPGVVTDTQYF. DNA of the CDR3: TGTGCCAGCAGTGACAGACCGGGGGTGGTCACAGATACGCAGTATTTT.

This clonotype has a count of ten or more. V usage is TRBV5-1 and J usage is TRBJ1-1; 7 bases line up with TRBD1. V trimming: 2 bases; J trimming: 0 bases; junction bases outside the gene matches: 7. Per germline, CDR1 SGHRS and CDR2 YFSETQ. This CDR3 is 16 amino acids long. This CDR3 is CASSFSGGRMNTEAFF. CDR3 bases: TGCGCCAGCAGCTTCTCAGGGGGGAGAATGAACACTGAAGCTTTCTTT.

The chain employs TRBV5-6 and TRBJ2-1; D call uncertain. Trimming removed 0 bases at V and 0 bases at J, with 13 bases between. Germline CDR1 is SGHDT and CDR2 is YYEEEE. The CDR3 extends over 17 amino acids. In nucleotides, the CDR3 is TGTGCCAGCAGCTTGGAAAAGGGTACCCTCTCCTACAATGAGCAGTTCTTC. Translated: CASSLEKGTLSYNEQFF.

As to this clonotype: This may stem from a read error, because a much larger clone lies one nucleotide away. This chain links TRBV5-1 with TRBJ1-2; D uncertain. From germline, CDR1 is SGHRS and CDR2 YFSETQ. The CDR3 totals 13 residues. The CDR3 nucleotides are TGCACCAGCAGCTTGGAGGGCAACTATGGCTACACCTTC. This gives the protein CTSSLEGNYGYTF.

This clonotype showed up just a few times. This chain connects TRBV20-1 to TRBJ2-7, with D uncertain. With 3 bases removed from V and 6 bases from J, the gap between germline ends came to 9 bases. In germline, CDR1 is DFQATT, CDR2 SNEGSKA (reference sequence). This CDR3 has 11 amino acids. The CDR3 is CSARAVSEQYF. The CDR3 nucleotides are TGCAGTGCTAGGGCGGTGAGCGAGCAGTACTTC.

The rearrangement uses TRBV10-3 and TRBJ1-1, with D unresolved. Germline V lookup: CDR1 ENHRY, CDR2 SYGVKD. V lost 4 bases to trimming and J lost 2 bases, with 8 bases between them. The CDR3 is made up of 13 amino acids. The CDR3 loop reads CAISAQINTEAFF. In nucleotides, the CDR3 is TGTGCCATCAGTGCCCAAATTAACACTGAAGCTTTCTTT.

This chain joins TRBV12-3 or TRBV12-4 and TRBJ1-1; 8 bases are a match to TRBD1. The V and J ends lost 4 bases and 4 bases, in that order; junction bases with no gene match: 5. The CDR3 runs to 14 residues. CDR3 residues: CASSSDRGSTEAFF. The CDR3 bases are TGTGCCAGCAGTTCTGACAGGGGTTCCACTGAAGCTTTCTTT.

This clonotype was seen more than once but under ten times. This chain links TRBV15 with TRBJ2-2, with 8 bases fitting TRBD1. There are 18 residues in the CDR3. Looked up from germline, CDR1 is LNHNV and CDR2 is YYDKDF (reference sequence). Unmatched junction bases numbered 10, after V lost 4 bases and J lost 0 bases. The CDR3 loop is CATSTSTGDVANTGELFF. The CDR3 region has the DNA TGTGCCACCAGCACCTCGACAGGGGATGTCGCGAACACCGGGGAGCTGTTTTTT.

CDR3 region: CASSQGPSFQGYEQYV. DNA of the CDR3: TGTGCCAGCTCACAAGGACCCAGCTTCCAGGGCTACGAGCAGTACGTC. The V gene is TRBV18, the J gene TRBJ2-7; weak D call: TRBD1 (5 bases). The ends were cut back, 4 bases at V and 3 bases at J, with 19 bases in the middle. Germline assignment: CDR1 KGHSH and CDR2 LQKENI. This CDR3 comprises 16 residues.

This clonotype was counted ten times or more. Here the CDR3 reads CASSLGLSPEAFF. The CDR3 DNA reads as TGTGCCAGCAGTTTGGGTCTGTCCCCTGAAGCTTTCTTT. The rearrangement links TRBV12-3 or TRBV12-4 to TRBJ1-1; D remains ambiguous. The V gene lost 3 bases and the J gene lost 6 bases, with 11 bases spanning the gap. The CDR3 is made up of 13 amino acids.